This T cell receptor beta chain was retrieved from a study of blood T cell repertoires in COVID-19 (dated by TCRdb to between 2020 and 2021). As for the study more broadly: Samples from collaborators originated in the United States, Italy and Spain and spanned both the acute and convalescent phases of COVID-19. The samples were drawn from two sources: the first 160 participants of the ongoing ImmuneRACE study, and 1,254 subjects contributed by 6 global collaborators. A de-identified subject ID, COVID-19 status, age in years and sex were almost always included in the sample metadata. The repertoires were made available in a free public database intended to serve as a resource for research on the immune response to SARS-CoV-2. The material from the prospective study consisted of cDNA or gDNA derived from T cells, B-cell-depleted T cells, or PBMCs. Where available, HLA class I and class II types were taken from metadata supplied by the sample provider and were not determined by assay-based typing. Subjects who had been exposed to COVID-19, were actively infected with it, or had recovered from it provided the deeply sampled blood TCRbeta repertoires that made up the dataset. Study-level results and caveats: The amount of clinical and demographic metadata varied by source and participant and was provided uncurated.

As for this clone: What antigen it recognizes has not been identified. No per-base quality is available; no much larger clone lies one base away.

The immunoSEQ Assay, a bias-controlled multiplex PCR, was used to amplify TCRbeta CDR3 regions from genomic DNA. In the authors' own workflow: The number of nucleated cells in each sample was estimated from the amplification of reference gene primers within the assay. Sequence reads were collapsed and filtered to measure the absolute abundance of every unique TCRbeta CDR3 rearrangement. For each sample, productive Simpson clonality was calculated as the square root of Simpson's diversity index over productive rearrangements. TCRdb provides this immuneACCESS table in a form limited to in-frame rearrangements. Some clones are lacking; in checked studies, under half of them reflect an unresolved V gene, and why the rest are absent is not known. That table furnishes V, J and clone size, whereas the DNA furnished D and trimming. The sample includes around 68,000 clones, with around four fifths observed a single time. The ten most abundant clones make up around a tenth of the sample.

Collaborating institutions collected whole blood in K2EDTA tubes following their own protocols. Collaborator samples were shipped for TCRbeta analysis as frozen whole blood, isolated PBMCs, or DNA extracted from either sample type. Unmatched junction bases come to 3, with V trimmed by 4 bases and J by 4 bases. CDR1 and CDR2 were assigned from the germline V gene (reference sequence) as SGHNT and YYREEE. The CDR3 spans 13 residues, from the cysteine through the phenylalanine. Solely the CDR3 DNA is kept, with 39 bases framed from the first base. Sequenced sample: peripheral blood. This clonotype was sampled from a woman aged 45-60 years with acute or convalescent COVID-19. Recombination linked TRBV5-4 to TRBJ1-2; 8 nucleotides in the junction match TRBD1. The DNA sequence is TGTGCCAGCAGCCCTACAGGGGGCTATGGCTACACCTTC. This translates into CASSPTGGYGYTF. Extended through the reference TRBV5-4 and TRBJ1-2 proteins, this CDR3 yields the full variable domain: ETGVTQSPTHLIKTRGQQVTLRCSSQSGHNTVSWYQQALGQGPQFIFQYYREEENGRGNFPPRFSGLQFPNYSSELNVNALELDDSALYLCASSPTGGYGYTFGSGTRLTVV.